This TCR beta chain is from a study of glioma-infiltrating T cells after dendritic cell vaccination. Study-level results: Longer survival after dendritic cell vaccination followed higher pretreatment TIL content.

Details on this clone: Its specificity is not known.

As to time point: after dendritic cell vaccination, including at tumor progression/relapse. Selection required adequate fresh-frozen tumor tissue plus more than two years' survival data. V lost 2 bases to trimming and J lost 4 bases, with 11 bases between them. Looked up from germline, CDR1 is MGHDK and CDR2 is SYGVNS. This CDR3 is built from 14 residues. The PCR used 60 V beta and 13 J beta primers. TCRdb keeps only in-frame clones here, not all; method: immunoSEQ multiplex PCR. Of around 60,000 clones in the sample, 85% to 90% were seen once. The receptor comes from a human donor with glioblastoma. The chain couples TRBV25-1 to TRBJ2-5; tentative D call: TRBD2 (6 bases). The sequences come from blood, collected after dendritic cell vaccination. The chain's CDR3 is CASSEGGAGETQYF. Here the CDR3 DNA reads TGTGCCAGCAGTGAAGGCGGGGCGGGAGAGACCCAGTACTTC. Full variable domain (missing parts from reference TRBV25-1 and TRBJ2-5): EADIYQTPRYLVIGTGKKITLECSQTMGHDKMYWYQQDPGMELHLIHYSYGVNSTEKGDLSSESTVSRIRTEHFPLTLESARPSHTSQYLCASSEGGAGETQYFGPGTRLLVL.